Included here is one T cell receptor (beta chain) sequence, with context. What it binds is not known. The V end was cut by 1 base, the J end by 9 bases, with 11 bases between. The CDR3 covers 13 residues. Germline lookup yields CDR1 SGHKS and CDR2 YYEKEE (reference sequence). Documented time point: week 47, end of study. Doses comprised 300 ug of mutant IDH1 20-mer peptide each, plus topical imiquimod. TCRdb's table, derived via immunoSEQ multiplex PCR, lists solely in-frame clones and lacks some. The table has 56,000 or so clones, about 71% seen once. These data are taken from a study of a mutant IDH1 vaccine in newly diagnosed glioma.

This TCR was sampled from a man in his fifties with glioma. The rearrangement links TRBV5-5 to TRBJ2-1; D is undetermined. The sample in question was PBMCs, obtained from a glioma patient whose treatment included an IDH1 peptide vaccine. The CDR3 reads CASSLSQVGEQFF. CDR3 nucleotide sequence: TGTGCCAGCAGCTTGTCCCAGGTTGGTGAGCAGTTCTTC.